This T cell receptor (beta chain) was sequenced in a study of shared clonotypes between healthy human individuals. Terminally differentiated effector memory CD45RA+ cells were left out of the naive CD8 fraction, which was CD45RO-negative and positively selected for CCR7. After removal of 4 bases from V and 6 bases from J, the junction contained 6 bases not matched to a gene. Germline V lookup: CDR1 SGHKS, CDR2 YYEKEE (reference sequence). The CDR3 is 15 amino acids. This table comes from immunoSEQ multiplex PCR, and its TCRdb copy is limited to in-frame clones, with some not included. The data contain some 2,100,000 clones, 85% to 95% of them singletons.

The sample taken for sequencing was naive CD8+ T cells from PBMCs. J is TRBJ2-1 and V is TRBV5-5, with 11 nucleotides matching TRBD2. The TCR comes from a man in his late teens or twenties in good health. Some clones in this sample may be carry-over from other donors' samples. DNA for the CDR3: TGTGCCAGCAGCCCGGGACTAGCGGAAAGCAATGAGCAGTTCTTC. Translated, it gives CASSPGLAESNEQFF.